These T cell receptor beta chains were read from a single sample in a study of T cell repertoires in cytomegalovirus infection. These receptors have no known antigen. TCRdb redid the calling of the reads with MiXCR, one entry per CDR3 protein. Among around 360,000 distinct CDR3 sequences listed, about 32% were seen once. The source material was cultured PBMCs, sampled from culture after CMV antigen stimulation. Receptor source: a human donor in good health (CMV status not recorded). Some clones in this sample may be carry-over from other donors' samples. The CDR3 runs from the conserved cysteine through the conserved F or W. D genes are given only for firm matches. The size entry is marked missing in some rows and otherwise reads once, few, many or a size class.

j_call d_call v_call clone_size cdr3_aa cdr3_nt
TRBJ2-1 . TRBV12-3/TRBV12-4 . CASSQQSSYNEQFF TGTGCCAGCAGTCAACAAAGCTCCTACAATGAGCAGTTCTTC
TRBJ1-1 . TRBV7-8 . CASSSRWSNTEAFF TGTGCCAGCAGCTCAAGGTGGTCCAACACTGAAGCTTTCTTT
TRBJ2-7 TRBD1 TRBV7-2 few CASSQPPGWGQGFGEQYF TGTGCCAGCAGCCAACCCCCCGGGTGGGGACAGGGGTTTGGGGAGCAGTACTTC
TRBJ2-3 TRBD1 TRBV20-1 many CSARRQGTDTQYF TGCAGTGCTAGACGACAGGGGACAGATACGCAGTATTTT
TRBJ1-6 TRBD1 TRBV7-8 . CASSERGGQGRNSTLHF TGTGCCAGCAGCGAACGCGGAGGACAGGGTCGTAATTCAACCCTCCACTTT
TRBJ2-5 . TRBV15 . CATSRDLVTAQETQYF TGTGCCACCAGCAGAGATCTTGTGACAGCCCAAGAGACCCAGTACTTC
TRBJ2-1 TRBD1 TRBV18 . CASSPPGQGDNEQFF TGTGCCAGCTCACCACCAGGACAGGGGGACAATGAGCAGTTCTTC
TRBJ1-2 TRBD1 TRBV7-2 . CATQGGGAKVYGYTF TGTGCCACCCAGGGAGGGGGCGCGAAGGTCTATGGCTACACCTTC
TRBJ2-3 TRBD2 TRBV5-1 few CASSLSGRSADTQYF TGCGCCAGCAGCTTGAGCGGGAGATCGGCCGATACGCAGTATTTT
TRBJ1-5 . TRBV7-2 many CASTTGYQPQHF TGTGCCAGCACTACCGGATATCAGCCCCAGCATTTT
TRBJ1-2 TRBD1 TRBV3-1 few CASSQGLGGQGATGPYGYTF TGTGCCAGCAGCCAAGGATTAGGAGGCCAGGGGGCGACAGGACCGTATGGCTACACCTTC
TRBJ1-1 . TRBV2 . CASSAHENTEAFF TGTGCCAGCAGCGCACATGAGAACACTGAAGCTTTCTTT
TRBJ2-1 TRBD2 TRBV4-1 . CASSQDAGTSGVDEQFF TGCGCCAGCAGCCAAGACGCCGGGACTAGCGGAGTCGATGAGCAGTTCTTC
TRBJ1-5 . TRBV18 . CASSPVMGNQPQHF TGTGCCAGCTCACCAGTGATGGGCAATCAGCCCCAGCATTTT
TRBJ2-1 . TRBV24-1 . CATRAGGASYNEQFF TGTGCCACCAGGGCGGGCGGGGCCTCCTACAATGAGCAGTTCTTC
TRBJ2-5 TRBD1 TRBV5-1 . CASSSRDSYQETQYF TGCGCCAGCAGCTCCCGGGACAGCTACCAAGAGACCCAGTACTTC
TRBJ2-5 TRBD2 TRBV7-2 many CASSQTSGRETQYF TGTGCCAGCAGTCAAACTAGCGGGAGAGAGACCCAGTACTTC
TRBJ1-2 . TRBV6-6 . CASSGNYGYTF TGTGCCAGCAGCGGGAACTATGGCTACACCTTC
TRBJ2-7 TRBD1 TRBV7-9 few CASSLERGQSRRYEQYF TGTGCCAGCAGCTTGGAAAGGGGACAGTCCAGACGCTACGAGCAGTACTTC
TRBJ1-1 . TRBV4-3 few CASSRGSTEAFF TGCGCCAGCAGCCGGGGGAGCACTGAAGCTTTCTTT
TRBJ2-3 . TRBV12-3/TRBV12-4 once CASSVDGSRTDTQYF TGTGCCAGCAGTGTGGACGGTTCCCGCACAGATACGCAGTATTTT
TRBJ2-2 . TRBV20-1 few CSAKRDLNTGELFF TGCAGTGCCAAACGGGATTTGAACACCGGGGAGCTGTTTTTT
TRBJ2-1 TRBD2 TRBV4-1 once CASSQDSSGSVNEQFF TGCGCCAGCAGCCAAGATTCCAGCGGGAGCGTCAATGAGCAGTTCTTC
TRBJ2-1 TRBD1 TRBV30 . CAWSVGQGPFF TGTGCCTGGAGTGTGGGACAGGGACCGTTCTTC
TRBJ1-2 TRBD1 TRBV18 . CASSPPGQGTYGYTF TGTGCCAGCTCACCACCGGGACAGGGGACCTATGGCTACACCTTC
TRBJ1-3 TRBD1 TRBV7-2 few CASSAAGGAPGNTIYF TGTGCCAGCAGCGCCGCAGGGGGCGCCCCTGGAAACACCATATATTTT
TRBJ2-7 . TRBV7-2 . CASRVSSYEQYF TGTGCCAGCAGGGTTAGCTCCTACGAGCAGTACTTC
TRBJ1-2 TRBD1 TRBV19 few CASTYVGRGHNGYTF TGTGCCAGTACCTATGTGGGCAGGGGGCATAATGGCTACACCTTC
TRBJ1-2 . TRBV9 once CASSVDNRSPYGYTF TGTGCCAGCAGCGTAGACAACAGATCTCCCTATGGCTACACCTTC
TRBJ2-1 TRBD2 TRBV7-8 many CASSLVAGASYNEQFF TGTGCCAGCAGCTTAGTGGCGGGAGCCTCCTACAATGAGCAGTTCTTC
TRBJ2-1 . TRBV6-6 few CASSYDRGGRNEQFF TGTGCCAGCAGTTACGATCGGGGCGGACGCAATGAGCAGTTCTTC
TRBJ1-2 . TRBV7-2 . CTSSLNYGYTF TGTACCAGCAGCTTAAACTATGGCTACACCTTC
TRBJ2-2 . TRBV7-2 . CASSLVYTGELFF TGTGCCAGCAGCTTAGTTTACACCGGGGAGCTGTTTTTT
TRBJ2-1 . TRBV15 few CATSSGSGAYNEQFF TGTGCCACCAGCAGTGGTAGCGGAGCCTACAATGAGCAGTTCTTC
TRBJ1-1 . TRBV19 . CASSPSRGFGTEAFF TGTGCCAGTAGCCCCTCACGAGGGTTTGGGACTGAAGCTTTCTTT
TRBJ2-5 TRBD1 TRBV19 . CASSLWDRGPETQYF TGTGCCAGTAGTCTGTGGGACAGGGGTCCAGAGACCCAGTACTTC
TRBJ2-5 TRBD2 TRBV6-2/TRBV6-3 many CASSYRTSGTGQETQYF TGTGCCAGCTCATATCGAACTAGCGGGACAGGCCAAGAGACCCAGTACTTC
TRBJ1-3 . TRBV28 few CASSNAPLGKNTIYF TGTGCCAGCAGTAACGCCCCTCTGGGGAAAAACACCATATATTTT
TRBJ2-5 TRBD2 TRBV4-3 . CASSQDLAGRETQYF TGCGCCAGCAGCCAAGATTTAGCGGGAAGAGAGACCCAGTACTTC
TRBJ1-4 TRBD1 TRBV7-2 once CASSEYRGPNEKLFF TGTGCCAGCAGCGAATACAGGGGGCCTAATGAAAAACTGTTTTTT
TRBJ2-5 TRBD2 TRBV6-2/TRBV6-3 . CASNGLAGSETQYF TGTGCCAGCAACGGACTAGCGGGTTCAGAGACCCAGTACTTC
TRBJ1-2 . TRBV29-1 once CSALAPGPKGGYTF TGCAGCGCCCTGGCGCCTGGCCCAAAAGGAGGCTACACCTTC
TRBJ1-2 . TRBV28 many CASSFGPNYGYTF TGTGCCAGCAGTTTTGGGCCTAACTATGGCTACACCTTC
TRBJ2-5 . TRBV4-3 . CASSQDWLQETQYF TGCGCCAGCAGCCAAGATTGGCTACAAGAGACCCAGTACTTC
TRBJ2-1 . TRBV5-1 few CASSPYRGPGDNEQFF TGCGCCAGCAGCCCCTACCGGGGCCCAGGCGACAATGAGCAGTTCTTC
TRBJ2-1 . TRBV7-8 many CASSLAPADEQFF TGTGCCAGCAGCTTAGCGCCGGCGGATGAGCAGTTCTTC